Below are 3 T cell receptor beta chains sequenced from a single sample in a study of T-cell reconstitution after alpha-beta-depleted transplantation in children (dated by TCRdb to about 2016). The library was generated by PCR. TCRdb shows the sequencer as Illumina HiSeq 2500. To normalize quantification of the TCRbeta repertoire, the TCR libraries were built with molecular barcoding that relied on unique molecular identifiers. Using fastp trimming at Q25 and MiXCR clonotype assembly, TCRdb reanalyzed the public sequencing data and kept in-frame beta chains. Rows are unified per CDR3 protein, each entry keeping the most common DNA and genes. Counted in this sample were 800,000 to 1,000,000 distinct CDR3 sequences; roughly 29% of them appeared once. Around 30% of the sample is held by the ten biggest clonotypes. Reading the label with the study, this specimen's treatment or condition is: allogeneic hematopoietic cell transplantation with graft depleted of TCRalphabeta T cells and CD19 B cells.

The source material was PBMCs, mostly from graft donor cells, sampled 360 days after TCRalphabeta/CD19-depleted stem cell transplant. These TCRs come from a boy under two years old who had a stem cell transplant for SCID, so the T cells may come from the graft donor.

This clonotype was counted only a few times. The V gene is TRBV12-3 or TRBV12-4, the J gene TRBJ1-5; D is ambiguous. This CDR3 spans 12 amino acids. V was pared by 4 bases and J by 6 bases, with 7 bases between. For the CDR3, the DNA is TGTGCCAGCAGTTACGACATTCAGCCCCAGCATTTT. Protein: CASSYDIQPQHF.

This clonotype was detected a few times. The rearrangement links TRBV5-1 to TRBJ1-1; a weak D match, TRBD1 (5 bases). The length of the CDR3 is 13 residues. Looked up from germline, CDR1 is SGHRS and CDR2 is YFSETQ. Trimming cost V 4 bases and J 7 bases, with 14 bases left between them. CDR3 coding DNA: TGCGCCAGCAGCCCTGGGACCGCCTTTGAAGCTTTCTTT. It specifies CASSPGTAFEAFF. Together with reference TRBV5-1 and TRBJ1-1, the CDR3 gives the full variable domain: KAGVTQTPRYLIKTRGQQVTLSCSPISGHRSVSWYQQTPGQGLQFLFEYFSETQRNKGNFPGRFSGRQFSNSRSEMNVSTLELGDSALYLCASSPGTAFEAFFGQGTRLTVV.

This clonotype was seen only a few times. The CDR3 DNA reads TGTGCCATCAGTGAGTCGAATTTCGCGGGTTCCCTGGGTCATGAGCAGTTCTTC. This gives the protein CAISESNFAGSLGHEQFF. This chain connects TRBV10-3 to TRBJ2-1, with a weak D call TRBD2 (5 bases). V was cut by 0 bases and J by 8 bases, with 23 bases left in between. The germline V gene has CDR1 ENHRY and CDR2 SYGVKD. This CDR3 has 18 residues.